Presented here are 5 T cell receptor beta chains from one specimen sequenced in a study of CD4 T cells in relation to SARS-CoV-2 and coronaviruses. CD4+ T cells from unexposed donors were obtained before the COVID-19 pandemic (2011-2018). The cells were cultured for about 10 days before CD4+ T cells were isolated. No antigen is known for these receptors. Assay: immunoSEQ multiplex PCR; the TCRdb copy retains only in-frame clones and omits some. Found here are about 19,000 clones, around 80% of them singletons; the top ten hold 23%. Sequences were obtained from CD4+ T cells from PBMCs, cultured in vitro. These receptors were taken from a human donor in good health.

The chain couples TRBV7-9 to TRBJ2-7, with a weak D call TRBD1 (5 bases). The CDR3 totals 14 residues. V shed 1 base and J shed 5 bases, with 12 bases lying between them. Germline V CDR1 and CDR2: SEHNR, FQNEAQ (reference sequence). The CDR3 reads CASSLGQSLHEQYF. CDR3 bases: TGTGCCAGCAGCTTAGGACAGTCCCTCCACGAGCAGTACTTC.

The V call is TRBV27, the J call TRBJ2-3; the match to TRBD2 covers 10 bases. Unmatched junction bases numbered 14, after V lost 8 bases and J lost 0 bases. Looked up from germline, CDR1 is MNHEY and CDR2 is SMNVEV (reference sequence). This CDR3 is 18 amino acids long. The CDR3 DNA reads TGTGCCAGCCGCCGAACTAGCGGGAAAGGGTCTAGCACAGATACGCAGTATTTT. Translating it yields CASRRTSGKGSSTDTQYF.

This clone was detected only a few times. The CDR3 here is CASSLNTGTTRETQYF. DNA for the CDR3: TGTGCCAGCAGCTTAAATACCGGGACAACCAGAGAGACCCAGTACTTC. J is TRBJ2-5 and V is TRBV7-2; D is possibly TRBD1 (6 bases). V lost 2 bases, J lost 4 bases, and 17 bases lay in between. The CDR3 length is 16 residues. Germline lookup yields CDR1 SGHTA and CDR2 FQGNSA.

The chain uses TRBV5-1 and TRBJ2-2; D gene ambiguous. Germline V gene lookup returns CDR1 SGHRS and CDR2 YFSETQ. The CDR3 contains 15 residues. Trimming left V 0 bases short and J 0 bases short, with 6 bases between. Here the CDR3 reads CASSLDSPNTGELFF. The CDR3 region has the DNA TGCGCCAGCAGCTTGGACAGCCCGAACACCGGGGAGCTGTTTTTT.

The V call is TRBV19, the J call TRBJ2-5; D possibly uses TRBD1 or TRBD2 (5 bases each). V shed 5 bases and J shed 5 bases, with 15 bases lying between them. CDR1 and CDR2 (germline): LNHDA, SQIVND (reference sequence). The CDR3 has 14 amino acids. DNA of the CDR3: TGTGCCAGTAGTCCGCGAGGGGATGCTGAGACCCAGTACTTC. It translates to CASSPRGDAETQYF.